This TCR beta chain appears in the sequencing data of a study of control samples from healthy donors and cancer patients. CDR3 length equals 14 residues. With 5 bases removed from V and 6 bases from J, the gap between germline ends came to 14 bases. The germline V gene encodes CDR1 MNHEY and CDR2 SVGEGT. Measured with immunoSEQ multiplex PCR; TCRdb has only the in-frame clones, and not every one. The sample records fewer than 95,000 clones, around 87% being singletons. This sequence was found in a woman in her fifties or sixties in good health. The rearrangement uses TRBV6-2 or TRBV6-3 and TRBJ2-1; the D gene is possibly TRBD2 (5 bases). The specimen sequenced was blood. CDR3 region: CASSSSGESNEQFF. CDR3 bases: TGTGCCAGCAGTAGCAGCGGAGAGTCCAATGAGCAGTTCTTC.